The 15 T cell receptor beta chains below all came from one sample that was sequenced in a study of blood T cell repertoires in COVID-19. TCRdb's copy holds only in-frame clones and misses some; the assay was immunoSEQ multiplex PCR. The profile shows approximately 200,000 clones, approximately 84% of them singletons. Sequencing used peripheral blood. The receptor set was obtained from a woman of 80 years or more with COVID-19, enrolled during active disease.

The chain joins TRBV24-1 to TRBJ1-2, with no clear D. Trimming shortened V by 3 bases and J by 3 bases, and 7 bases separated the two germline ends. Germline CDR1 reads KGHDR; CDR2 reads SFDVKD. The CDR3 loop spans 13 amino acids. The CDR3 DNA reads TGTGCCACCAGTGATGGCCCGTACTATGGCTACACCTTC. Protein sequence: CATSDGPYYGYTF.

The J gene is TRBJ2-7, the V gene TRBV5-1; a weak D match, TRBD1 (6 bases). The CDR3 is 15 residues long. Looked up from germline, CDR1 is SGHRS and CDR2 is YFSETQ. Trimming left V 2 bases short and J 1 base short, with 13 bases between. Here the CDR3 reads CASSFTGTRSYEQYF. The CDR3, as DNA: TGCGCCAGCAGCTTCACCGGGACACGGTCCTACGAGCAGTACTTC.

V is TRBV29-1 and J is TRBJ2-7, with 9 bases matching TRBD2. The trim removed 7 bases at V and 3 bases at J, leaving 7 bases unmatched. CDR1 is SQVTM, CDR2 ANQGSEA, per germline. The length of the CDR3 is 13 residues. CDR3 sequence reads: CSARGLAGYEQYF. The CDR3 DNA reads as TGCAGCGCCAGGGGACTAGCAGGCTACGAGCAGTACTTC.

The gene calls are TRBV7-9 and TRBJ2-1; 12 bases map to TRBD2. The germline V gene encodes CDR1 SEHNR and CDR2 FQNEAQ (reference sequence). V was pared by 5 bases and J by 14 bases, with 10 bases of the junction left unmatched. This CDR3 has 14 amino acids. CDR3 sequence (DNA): TGTGCCAGCAGCGACGGGACTAGCGGGCCCCGGGAGTTCTTC. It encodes CASSDGTSGPREFF.

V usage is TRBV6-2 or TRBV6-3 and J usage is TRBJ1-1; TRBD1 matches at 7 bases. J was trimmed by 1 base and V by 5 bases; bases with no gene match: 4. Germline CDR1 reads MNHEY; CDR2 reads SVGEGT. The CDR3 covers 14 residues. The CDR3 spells CASSLTGKNTEAFF. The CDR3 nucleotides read TGTGCCAGCAGTCTGACAGGGAAGAACACTGAAGCTTTCTTT.

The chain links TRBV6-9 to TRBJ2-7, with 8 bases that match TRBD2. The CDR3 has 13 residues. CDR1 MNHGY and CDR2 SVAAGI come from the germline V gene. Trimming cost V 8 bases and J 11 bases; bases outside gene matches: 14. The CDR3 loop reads CASRSPEGLAEYF. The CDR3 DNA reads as TGTGCCAGCCGTTCCCCCGAAGGACTAGCTGAGTACTTC.

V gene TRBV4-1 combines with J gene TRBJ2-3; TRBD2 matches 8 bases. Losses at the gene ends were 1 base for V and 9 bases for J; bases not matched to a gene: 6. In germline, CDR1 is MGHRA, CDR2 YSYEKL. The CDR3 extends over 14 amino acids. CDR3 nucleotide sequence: TGCGCCAGCAGCCAAGGACCCGGACTAGCCACGCAGTATTTT. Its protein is CASSQGPGLATQYF.

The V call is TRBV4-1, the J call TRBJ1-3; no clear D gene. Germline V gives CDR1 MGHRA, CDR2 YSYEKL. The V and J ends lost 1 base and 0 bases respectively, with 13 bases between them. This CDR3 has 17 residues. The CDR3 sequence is CASSQGNQRSSGNTIYF. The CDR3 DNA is TGCGCCAGCAGCCAAGGAAACCAGCGGAGCTCTGGAAACACCATATATTTT.

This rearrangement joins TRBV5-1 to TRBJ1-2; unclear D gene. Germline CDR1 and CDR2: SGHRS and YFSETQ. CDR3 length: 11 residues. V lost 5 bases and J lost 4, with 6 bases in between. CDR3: CASREAYGYTF. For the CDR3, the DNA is TGCGCCAGCAGAGAAGCCTATGGCTACACCTTC.

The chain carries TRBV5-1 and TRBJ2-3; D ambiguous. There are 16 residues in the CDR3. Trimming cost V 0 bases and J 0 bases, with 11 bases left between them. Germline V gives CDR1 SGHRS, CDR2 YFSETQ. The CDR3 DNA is TGCGCCAGCAGCTTGGGAGGCGCGACTAGCACAGATACGCAGTATTTT. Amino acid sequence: CASSLGGATSTDTQYF.

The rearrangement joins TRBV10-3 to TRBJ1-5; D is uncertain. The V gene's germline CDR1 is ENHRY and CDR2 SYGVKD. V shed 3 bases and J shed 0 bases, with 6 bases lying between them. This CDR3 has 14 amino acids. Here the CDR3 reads CAISDVSSNQPQHF. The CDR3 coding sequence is TGTGCCATCAGTGATGTTAGTAGCAATCAGCCCCAGCATTTT.

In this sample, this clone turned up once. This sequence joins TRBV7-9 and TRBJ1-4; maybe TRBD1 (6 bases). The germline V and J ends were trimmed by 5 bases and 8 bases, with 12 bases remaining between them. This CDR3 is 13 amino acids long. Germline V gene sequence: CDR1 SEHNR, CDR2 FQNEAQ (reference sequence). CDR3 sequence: CASSRAQGEKLFF. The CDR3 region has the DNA TGTGCCAGCAGCCGAGCACAGGGCGAAAAACTGTTTTTT.

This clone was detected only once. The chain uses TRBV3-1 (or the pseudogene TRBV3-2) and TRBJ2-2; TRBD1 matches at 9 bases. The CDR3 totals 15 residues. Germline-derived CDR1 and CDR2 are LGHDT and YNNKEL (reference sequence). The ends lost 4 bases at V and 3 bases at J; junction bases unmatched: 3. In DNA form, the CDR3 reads TGTGCCAGCAGCCGGGGACAGGGTTACACCGGGGAGCTGTTTTTT. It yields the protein CASSRGQGYTGELFF.

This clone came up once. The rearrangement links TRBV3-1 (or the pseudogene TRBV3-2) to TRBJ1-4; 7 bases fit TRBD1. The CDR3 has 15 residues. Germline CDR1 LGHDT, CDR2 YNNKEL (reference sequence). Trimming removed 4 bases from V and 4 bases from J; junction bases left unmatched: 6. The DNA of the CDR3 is TGTGCCAGCAGCCTCAGGACAGGTCTTAATGAAAAACTGTTTTTT. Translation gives CASSLRTGLNEKLFF.

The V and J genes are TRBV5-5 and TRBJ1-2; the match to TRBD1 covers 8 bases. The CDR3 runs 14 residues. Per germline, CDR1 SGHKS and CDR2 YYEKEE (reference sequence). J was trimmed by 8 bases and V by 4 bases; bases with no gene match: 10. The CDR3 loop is CASSPDRGAEGYTF. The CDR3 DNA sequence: TGTGCCAGCAGCCCAGACAGGGGAGCAGAAGGCTACACCTTC. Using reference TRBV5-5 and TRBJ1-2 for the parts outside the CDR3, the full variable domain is DAGVTQSPTHLIKTRGQQVTLRCSPISGHKSVSWYQQVLGQGPQFIFQYYEKEERGRGNFPDRFSARQFPNYSSELNVNALLLGDSALYLCASSPDRGAEGYTFGSGTRLTVV.